The 20 T cell receptor beta chains given below trace back to one sample, sequenced in a study of blood T cell repertoires in COVID-19. TCRdb's copy holds only in-frame clones and misses some; the assay was immunoSEQ multiplex PCR. This table holds roughly 62,000 clones, 65% to 80% found once. Sequencing used peripheral blood. Every receptor here comes from a woman aged 80 or older with active or convalescent COVID-19.

This chain uses TRBV5-5 with TRBJ2-1, with 9 bases identical to TRBD1. The CDR3 length is 16 residues. After removal of 0 bases from V and 1 base from J, the junction contained 2 bases not matched to a gene. CDR1 is SGHKS and CDR2 is YYEKEE in the germline V gene (reference sequence). The CDR3 DNA reads TGTGCCAGCAGCTTGGTCGGACAGGGGTCCTACAATGAGCAGTTCTTC. This translates into CASSLVGQGSYNEQFF.

The chain carries TRBV6-1 and TRBJ1-2, with 8 bases that match TRBD1. CDR3 length: 14 amino acids. Germline V lookup: CDR1 MNHNS, CDR2 SASEGT. Trimming took 3 bases from V and 4 from J; bases not matched to a gene: 4. Here the CDR3 DNA reads TGTGCCAGCAGTGATCCAGGGGGCGTCTATGGCTACACCTTC. It translates to CASSDPGGVYGYTF.

The CDR3 protein is CASSFDGTTNEKLFF. The CDR3 DNA sequence: TGCGCCAGCAGCTTCGACGGGACAACTAATGAAAAACTGTTTTTT. The V gene is TRBV5-1, the J gene TRBJ1-4; the D is unclear. Per germline, CDR1 SGHRS and CDR2 YFSETQ. CDR3 length: 15 residues. V was trimmed by 2 bases and J by 0 bases, leaving 8 bases between them.

Written as DNA, the CDR3 is TGTGCCAGCAGCTTGACAGAGTCCATGAACACTGAAGCTTTCTTT. Its protein is CASSLTESMNTEAFF. The chain uses TRBV5-5 and TRBJ1-1; D uncertain. This CDR3 is 15 amino acids long. Germline CDR1 and CDR2: SGHKS and YYEKEE (reference sequence). V gave up 1 base and J gave up 0 bases, with 10 bases separating them.

The V call is TRBV12-3 or TRBV12-4, the J call TRBJ1-1; TRBD1 matches at 7 bases. This CDR3 contains 13 residues. Unmatched junction bases numbered 5, after V lost 7 bases and J lost 3 bases. For the CDR3, the DNA is TGTGCCAGCACCATCGGACAGGACACTGAAGCTTTCTTT. Translating gives CASTIGQDTEAFF.

V usage is TRBV6-6 and J usage is TRBJ1-6, with TRBD1 as a possible D gene (6 bases). Looked up from germline, CDR1 is MNHNY and CDR2 is SVGAGI (reference sequence). The V end lost 4 bases, the J end lost 10 bases, and 20 bases lay between the germline ends. This CDR3 region has 16 residues. CDR3 DNA sequence: TGTGCCAGCAGTTCGCAGGGGCCACCAAGGGTGTCACCCCTCCACTTT. Residues: CASSSQGPPRVSPLHF.

This chain links TRBV7-9 with TRBJ1-1, with D tentatively TRBD1 (6 bases). Germline lookup yields CDR1 SEHNR and CDR2 FQNEAQ (reference sequence). CDR3 size: 11 residues. The germline V and J ends were trimmed by 7 bases and 8 bases, with 11 bases remaining between them. Here the CDR3 reads CASNSRGEAFF. CDR3 coding DNA: TGTGCCAGCAACTCAAGGGGGGAAGCTTTCTTT. The whole variable domain, remainder taken from reference TRBV7-9 and TRBJ1-1, is DTGVSQNPRHKITKRGQNVTFRCDPISEHNRLYWYRQTLGQGPEFLTYFQNEAQLEKSRLLSDRFSAERPKGSFSTLEIQRTEQGDSAMYLCASNSRGEAFFGQGTRLTVV.

This chain uses TRBV7-9 with TRBJ1-4, with a possible D match to TRBD1 (6 bases). CDR1 SEHNR and CDR2 FQNEAQ come from the germline V gene (reference sequence). The CDR3 sequence is 18 residues long. Trimming removed 3 bases at V and 10 bases at J, with 27 bases between. The CDR3, as DNA: TGTGCCAGCAGCTTTTCAGCGGTGCAGGGGACGCATGGGGGAAAACTGTTTTTT. Translation gives CASSFSAVQGTHGGKLFF.

The chain joins TRBV5-5 to TRBJ1-1; D is uncertain. CDR3 size: 13 residues. The V gene lost 7 bases and the J gene lost 4 bases, with 14 bases spanning the gap. CDR1 and CDR2 from the germline V gene are SGHKS and YYEKEE (reference sequence). The CDR3 here is CASGEGLGTEAFF. The CDR3 nucleotides read TGTGCCAGCGGCGAGGGATTGGGCACTGAAGCTTTCTTT.

The chain combines TRBV2 with TRBJ1-2; tentatively, D is TRBD1 (5 bases). CDR1 SNHLY and CDR2 FYNNEI come from the germline V gene. The CDR3 consists of 14 residues. The V and J ends lost 3 bases and 2 bases respectively, with 10 bases between them. The CDR3 DNA is TGTGCCAGCAGTGAGCAGGGCTTAAACTATGGCTACACCTTC. As protein: CASSEQGLNYGYTF.

This clone turned up a few times. CDR3 sequence (DNA): TGTGCCAGCCCGCGGGGGACTGGCTACACCTTC. As protein: CASPRGTGYTF. The V and J genes are TRBV2 and TRBJ1-2, with D tentatively TRBD1 (5 bases). Germline assignment: CDR1 SNHLY and CDR2 FYNNEI. V lost 8 bases and J lost 7, with 11 bases in between. This CDR3 contains 11 residues. The full variable domain, in which reference TRBV2 and TRBJ1-2 provide the parts outside the CDR3, is EPEVTQTPSHQVTQMGQEVILRCVPISNHLYFYWYRQILGQKVEFLVSFYNNEISEKSEIFDDQFSVERPDGSNFTLKIRSTKLEDSAMYFCASPRGTGYTFGSGTRLTVV.

The J gene is TRBJ1-3, the V gene TRBV2, with D possibly TRBD1 on 6 matching bases. The germline V gene encodes CDR1 SNHLY and CDR2 FYNNEI. V lost 3 bases to trimming and J lost 5 bases, with 14 bases between them. There are 15 residues in the CDR3. This CDR3 reads CASSDWSGARNTIYF. In nucleotides, the CDR3 is TGTGCCAGCAGTGATTGGTCAGGGGCACGAAACACCATATATTTT. The whole variable domain, remainder taken from reference TRBV2 and TRBJ1-3, is EPEVTQTPSHQVTQMGQEVILRCVPISNHLYFYWYRQILGQKVEFLVSFYNNEISEKSEIFDDQFSVERPDGSNFTLKIRSTKLEDSAMYFCASSDWSGARNTIYFGEGSWLTVV.

This chain uses TRBV19 with TRBJ1-3, with 8 nucleotides matching TRBD1. The CDR3 contains 17 residues. V gave up 0 bases and J gave up 0 bases; unmatched junction bases: 4. CDR1 and CDR2 (germline): LNHDA, SQIVND (reference sequence). In nucleotides, the CDR3 is TGTGCCAGTAGTATAGAGCGGGACAGGAGCTCTGGAAACACCATATATTTT. As protein: CASSIERDRSSGNTIYF.

This rearrangement joins TRBV5-1 to TRBJ1-1; 8 bases are a match to TRBD1. Trimming removed 4 bases from V and 6 bases from J; junction bases left unmatched: 8. Germline V gene sequence: CDR1 SGHRS, CDR2 YFSETQ. This CDR3 comprises 14 residues. This chain's CDR3 is CASSTGQEIAEAFF. The CDR3 nucleotides are TGCGCCAGCAGCACGGGACAGGAGATTGCTGAAGCTTTCTTT.

The chain combines TRBV7-9 with TRBJ2-7; 10 bases agree with TRBD2. The junction had 2 bases not matched to a gene; V was cut back by 1 base and J by 2 bases. The CDR3 sequence is 15 residues long. Germline CDR1 reads SEHNR; CDR2 reads FQNEAQ (reference sequence). The CDR3 sequence: CASSLGSGGPYEQYF. CDR3 coding DNA: TGTGCCAGCAGCTTAGGTAGCGGGGGGCCCTACGAGCAGTACTTC.

The chain joins TRBV19 to TRBJ2-5; D perhaps matches TRBD2 (6 bases). Trimming removed 3 bases at V and 0 bases at J, with 8 bases between. Germline assignment: CDR1 LNHDA and CDR2 SQIVND (reference sequence). The CDR3 length is 14 residues. This CDR3 is CASSITGDQETQYF. DNA for the CDR3: TGTGCCAGTAGTATCACGGGGGACCAAGAGACCCAGTACTTC.

The CDR3 DNA sequence: TGTGCCATCAGTGAGCCGCAAGGGGGAATGGATGGCTACACCTTC. Amino acids: CAISEPQGGMDGYTF. The rearrangement links TRBV10-3 to TRBJ1-2, with TRBD1 as a possible D gene (6 bases). The CDR3 length is 15 residues. Germline-derived CDR1 and CDR2 are ENHRY and SYGVKD. The ends were cut back, 2 bases at V and 6 bases at J, with 16 bases in the middle.

This chain joins TRBV6-5 and TRBJ2-3; possibly TRBD2 for D (5 bases). Germline CDR1 and CDR2: MNHEY and SVGAGI. This CDR3 contains 13 residues. Trimming shortened V by 6 bases and J by 5 bases, and 12 bases separated the two germline ends. The CDR3 loop reads CASRAAEGDTQYF. The DNA for the CDR3 is TGTGCCAGCAGGGCCGCCGAGGGAGATACGCAGTATTTT.

The chain links TRBV6-5 to TRBJ1-1; 8 bases are a match to TRBD1. Germline V gene sequence: CDR1 MNHEY, CDR2 SVGAGI. V shed 6 bases, J shed 9 bases, and the junction held 12 bases outside the gene matches. The CDR3 is 14 residues long. The CDR3 reads CASSSLDRATQAFF. CDR3 nucleotide sequence: TGTGCCAGCAGCTCCCTGGACAGGGCAACCCAAGCTTTCTTT.

This clone is labeled as medium-sized. The rearrangement links TRBV10-3 to TRBJ1-2; weak D call: TRBD1 (5 bases). Germline V lookup: CDR1 ENHRY, CDR2 SYGVKD. Trimming left V 5 bases short and J 7 bases short, with 8 bases between. The CDR3 spans 11 residues. CDR3 DNA: TGTGCCATCAGTACAGGTATTGGCTACACCTTC. Its protein is CAISTGIGYTF.